One sample yielded the 28 T cell receptor beta chains listed below, sequenced in a study of blood T cells in healthy people across ages. For the second PCR, which ran for about 6 to 11 cycles, a sample-barcoded 5' primer and a J-beta primer mix were used. TCRdb analysed the 5' RACE reads with MiXCR anew, one entry per CDR3 protein. The data contain 800,000 or so distinct CDR3 sequences, 46% of them singletons. The specimen sequenced was blood. The receptor source for this set is an elderly man in good health.

This clonotype was detected a few times. The chain has TRBV5-1 and TRBJ1-1; weak D call: TRBD1 (6 bases). The CDR3 spans 14 residues. Germline V gene lookup returns CDR1 SGHRS and CDR2 YFSETQ. The ends were cut back, 0 bases at V and 5 bases at J, with 11 bases in the middle. CDR3 nucleotides: TGCGCCAGCAGCTTGGGGCAGGGGTGGACTGAAGCTTTCTTT. It codes for CASSLGQGWTEAFF. Complete variable domain (other parts from reference TRBV5-1 and TRBJ1-1): KAGVTQTPRYLIKTRGQQVTLSCSPISGHRSVSWYQQTPGQGLQFLFEYFSETQRNKGNFPGRFSGRQFSNSRSEMNVSTLELGDSALYLCASSLGQGWTEAFFGQGTRLTVV.

In the case of this clonotype: A much larger clone lies one base from this, so it may be a read error. The genes are TRBV12-3 or TRBV12-4 and TRBJ2-5; no clear D gene. The CDR3 runs 13 residues. The CDR3 reads CVSRRTVGETQYF. CDR3 in DNA: TGTGTCAGCAGGCGGACGGTGGGGGAGACCCAGTACTTC.

The genes are TRBV10-3 and TRBJ1-1; 8 positions match TRBD1. Unmatched junction bases numbered 5, after V lost 6 bases and J lost 2 bases. The CDR3 runs 14 residues. Germline CDR1 is ENHRY and CDR2 is SYGVKD. CDR3 coding DNA: TGTGCCATCAGGGGGACAGGTTCTAACACTGAAGCTTTCTTT. This codes for CAIRGTGSNTEAFF.

The J gene is TRBJ2-1, the V gene TRBV12-3 or TRBV12-4, with D perhaps TRBD1 (6 bases). The CDR3 is made up of 15 amino acids. V was clipped by 2 bases and J by 8 bases, with 16 bases between them. DNA of the CDR3: TGTGCCAGCAGTTTAACGTCAGGGGTTGTAGATGAGCAGTTCTTC. Its protein product is CASSLTSGVVDEQFF.

This chain links TRBV20-1 with TRBJ2-1; 14 bases line up with TRBD2. V trimming: 1 base; J trimming: 9 bases; junction bases outside the gene matches: 8. The germline V gene encodes CDR1 DFQATT and CDR2 SNEGSKA (reference sequence). The CDR3 extends over 16 amino acids. The CDR3 nucleotides are TGCAGTGCTAGAGCCCGACTAGCGGGAGGGCCCGGTGAGCAGTTCTTC. This encodes CSARARLAGGPGEQFF.

The CDR3 protein is CASSHYQGYEQYF. As DNA, the CDR3 is TGTGCCAGCAGCCATTATCAGGGTTACGAGCAGTACTTC. V is TRBV28 and J is TRBJ2-7; maybe TRBD1 (5 bases). The CDR3 has 13 amino acids. Deletions cut 6 bases from V and 4 bases from J, with 13 bases between. In germline, CDR1 is MDHEN, CDR2 SYDVKM.

A few counts support this clonotype. The chain uses TRBV7-2 and TRBJ1-2; D is possibly TRBD1 (6 bases). The germline V gene encodes CDR1 SGHTA and CDR2 FQGNSA. Trimming took 1 base from V and 0 from J, leaving 21 bases between them. The CDR3 has 19 amino acids. The CDR3, as DNA: TGTGCCAGCAGCTTAGAGGTCCCCCCACAGGGTTCAGCTAACTATGGCTACACCTTC. Translation: CASSLEVPPQGSANYGYTF.

This clonotype is a singleton in its sample. The rearrangement links TRBV20-1 to TRBJ1-1, with D possibly being TRBD1 (6 bases). This CDR3 region has 12 residues. V shed 5 bases and J shed 11 bases, with 18 bases lying between them. Germline CDR1 is DFQATT and CDR2 is SNEGSKA (reference sequence). DNA of the CDR3: TGCAGTGCTCACCCCGGGGGGCGCATGGCTTTCTTT. Its translation is CSAHPGGRMAFF.

This clonotype has at least ten counts. V gene TRBV5-1 combines with J gene TRBJ2-7, with a possible D match to TRBD1 (6 bases). This CDR3 spans 19 amino acids. Between the trimmed V and J ends, which lost 7 bases and 0 bases, there was a span of 29 bases. Germline CDR1 SGHRS, CDR2 YFSETQ. CDR3 sequence: CASRPHPTPQTGISYEQYF. The CDR3 DNA reads TGCGCCAGCCGACCTCACCCCACACCACAAACAGGGATCTCCTACGAGCAGTACTTC.

The V and J genes are TRBV10-1 and TRBJ2-5; D is uncertain. The DNA end is a closer match to TRBJ2-7, so the J assignment may be wrong. This CDR3 comprises 12 residues. The germline gives CDR1 WNHNN, CDR2 SYGVQD (reference sequence). The CDR3 here is CASSDAGYEQYF. Here the CDR3 DNA reads TGCGCCAGCAGTGATGCCGGGTACGAGCAGTACTTC.

The chain uses TRBV5-1 and TRBJ1-5; 8 nucleotides agree with TRBD1. CDR1 is SGHRS and CDR2 is YFSETQ in the germline V gene. CDR3 length: 14 amino acids. V lost 4 bases and J lost 7; bases outside the gene matches: 7. The CDR3 bases are TGCGCCAGCAGCACATCAGGGGGCGACCAGCCCCAGCATTTT. It is translated as CASSTSGGDQPQHF.

The chain recombines TRBV5-1 with TRBJ2-2; weak D call: TRBD1 (5 bases). The CDR3 length is 15 residues. Germline-derived CDR1 and CDR2 are SGHRS and YFSETQ. V was trimmed by 2 bases and J by 6 bases, leaving 14 bases between them. CDR3 region: CASSLTRGAAGELFF. The CDR3 DNA is TGCGCCAGCAGCTTAACAAGGGGCGCGGCCGGGGAGCTGTTTTTT.

The V and J genes are TRBV9 and TRBJ2-4; D might be TRBD1 or TRBD2, each matching 6 bases. The CDR3 totals 14 residues. The germline V gene encodes CDR1 SGDLS and CDR2 YYNGEE. Deletions cut 3 bases from V and 13 bases from J, with 20 bases between. The CDR3, as DNA: TGTGCCAGCAGCGGCCGGGGGCGCAGCAATGAGCAGTACTTC. Encoded protein: CASSGRGRSNEQYF.

The V gene is TRBV4-2, the J gene TRBJ2-7; no definite D call. Trimming removed 4 bases from V and 2 bases from J, with 15 bases in between. The germline CDR1 and CDR2 sequences are LGHNA and YNFKEQ. The CDR3 is 15 residues long. The CDR3 loop is CASSPSGGRPYEQYF. In DNA form, the CDR3 reads TGTGCCAGCAGCCCTTCTGGCGGACGACCCTACGAGCAGTACTTC.

V and J are TRBV15 and TRBJ2-5; TRBD1 is a possible D gene (6 bases). The CDR3 has 14 amino acids. Germline assignment: CDR1 LNHNV and CDR2 YYDKDF (reference sequence). Trimming stripped 0 bases from V and 5 bases from J, with 10 bases between. The chain's CDR3 is CATSRDRGSETQYF. Written as DNA, the CDR3 is TGTGCCACCAGCAGAGATAGGGGGTCTGAGACCCAGTACTTC.

This clonotype has a count of ten or more. The chain links TRBV5-6 to TRBJ1-4; D uncertain. Trimming stripped 4 bases from V and 10 bases from J, with 17 bases between. The length of the CDR3 is 14 residues. The V gene's germline CDR1 is SGHDT and CDR2 YYEEEE. CDR3: CASSVGRLSGKLFF. CDR3 nucleotide sequence: TGTGCCAGCAGCGTCGGACGGTTAAGCGGAAAACTGTTTTTT.

This clonotype was counted a few times. The chain is built from TRBV12-3 or TRBV12-4 and TRBJ2-7; D unresolved. This CDR3 contains 15 residues. Between the trimmed V and J ends, which lost 5 bases and 1 base, there was a span of 15 bases. In nucleotides, the CDR3 is TGTGCCAGCAGTCCCGGCCCTTCAAGGTCCTACGAGCAGTACTTC. Translating gives CASSPGPSRSYEQYF.

The chain has TRBV20-1 and TRBJ2-1; tentatively, D is TRBD2 (6 bases). Trimming cost V 0 bases and J 8 bases, with 23 bases left between them. Germline CDR1 and CDR2: DFQATT and SNEGSKA (reference sequence). The CDR3 has 17 residues. CDR3 DNA sequence: TGCAGTGCTAGAGATATAAAGGTAGCGGAATATGGGGATGAGCAGTTCTTC. Amino acids: CSARDIKVAEYGDEQFF.

The chain couples TRBV10-3 to TRBJ2-1, with 8 bases that match TRBD2. The V gene end was trimmed by 4 bases and the J gene end by 8 bases; junction bases not matched to a gene: 13. The CDR3 consists of 16 residues. From germline, CDR1 is ENHRY and CDR2 SYGVKD. CDR3 sequence reads: CAISAPGTSTGDEQFF. The DNA for the CDR3 is TGTGCCATCAGTGCCCCCGGGACTAGTACGGGCGATGAGCAGTTCTTC.

This clonotype was counted a few times. The chain employs TRBV28 and TRBJ2-5; 8 nucleotides align to TRBD1. CDR1 is MDHEN, CDR2 SYDVKM, per germline. The CDR3 length is 17 residues. With V trimmed by 6 bases and J by 4 bases, 16 bases remained unmatched. CDR3 DNA: TGTGCCAGCAGCCTGTATGGGACAGGAACCTCCGTAGAGACCCAGTACTTC. Translation gives CASSLYGTGTSVETQYF.

This clonotype was seen a handful of times. V usage is TRBV5-1 and J usage is TRBJ2-3; a weak D match, TRBD2 (6 bases). V was shortened by 2 bases and J by 0 bases, with 10 bases between the two germline ends. Germline values: CDR1 SGHRS, CDR2 YFSETQ. The length of the CDR3 is 15 residues. As DNA, the CDR3 is TGCGCCAGCAGCTTCACTAGCCCCAGCACAGATACGCAGTATTTT. This gives the protein CASSFTSPSTDTQYF.

This clonotype showed up just once. One junction end disagrees with the germline gene, perhaps due to a read error. V gene TRBV2 combines with J gene TRBJ2-7, with 7 bases matching TRBD2. CDR3 length equals 14 residues. From germline, CDR1 is SNHLY and CDR2 FYNNEI. CDR3 protein: CASRIRDYPYEQYF. The CDR3 nucleotides read TGTGCCAGCAGGATTAGGGACTACCCCTATGAGCAGTACTTC.

The chain carries TRBV4-1 and TRBJ2-5; 11 bases agree with TRBD2. The CDR3 contains 15 residues. Trimming removed 1 base from V and 4 bases from J; junction bases left unmatched: 2. The germline V gene encodes CDR1 MGHRA and CDR2 YSYEKL. The CDR3 sequence: CASSQVGLAGETQYF. In DNA, the CDR3 is TGCGCCAGCAGCCAAGTTGGACTAGCGGGAGAGACCCAGTACTTC.

This clonotype was found a few times. The chain uses TRBV6-1 and TRBJ2-3; 10 nucleotides align to TRBD2. Losses at the gene ends were 6 bases for V and 3 bases for J; bases not matched to a gene: 6. CDR3 size: 15 residues. CDR1 is MNHNS and CDR2 is SASEGT in the germline V gene. CDR3 sequence: CASRNLAGDTDTQYF. For the CDR3, the DNA is TGTGCCAGCAGGAACCTAGCGGGAGATACAGATACGCAGTATTTT.

This clonotype was detected a few times. The V and J genes are TRBV30 and TRBJ2-2; 8 bases are shared with TRBD1. The germline CDR1 and CDR2 sequences are GTSNPN and SVGIG (reference sequence). Germline trimming cut 3 bases from V and 4 bases from J; bases unmatched to any gene: 7. This CDR3 has 15 residues. The CDR3 DNA is TGTGCCTGGAGCAGGGGGCAGGGGAGCACCGGGGAGCTGTTTTTT. Its translation is CAWSRGQGSTGELFF.

Of note for this clonotype: This may arise from a read error, as a much more abundant clone is one base away. The chain couples TRBV7-2 to TRBJ2-5; D is possibly TRBD1 (6 bases). Germline loops: CDR1 SGHTA, CDR2 FQGNSA. This CDR3 has 15 amino acids. V was cut by 4 bases and J by 5 bases, with 17 bases left in between. The CDR3 DNA reads as TGTGCCAGCAGCTCTAACAGGGTCGGGTGGGAGACCCAGTACTTC. As protein: CASSSNRVGWETQYF.

This chain connects TRBV20-1 to TRBJ2-5, with D perhaps matching TRBD1 or TRBD2 (5 bases each). Trimming shortened V by 2 bases and J by 5 bases, and 12 bases separated the two germline ends. Germline CDR1 is DFQATT and CDR2 is SNEGSKA (reference sequence). CDR3 size: 13 residues. The CDR3 DNA reads as TGCAGTGCTAGAAAAGGTTGGGGGGAGACCCAGTACTTC. Residues: CSARKGWGETQYF.

The chain combines TRBV25-1 with TRBJ2-5, with unresolved D. V was shortened by 1 base and J by 3 bases, with 9 bases between the two germline ends. The CDR3 has 14 amino acids. Germline V gene data show CDR1 as MGHDK and CDR2 as SYGVNS. The CDR3: CASSEFVQEETQYF. In nucleotides, the CDR3 is TGTGCCAGCAGTGAATTCGTACAAGAAGAGACCCAGTACTTC.